The rows below give T cell receptor beta chains drawn from one sample of a study of CD8 T cells in ankylosing spondylitis. MiXCR, applied by TCRdb to the 5' RACE reads, yields one record per CDR3 protein. This table holds roughly 670,000 distinct CDR3 sequences, roughly 20% found once. The sample comprised blood, either unsorted or a sorted T cell fraction (not recorded which). Receptors were obtained from a male donor with ankylosing spondylitis. CDR3s include the opening cysteine and the closing phenylalanine or tryptophan. Each record gives: J gene, clone size, D gene, V gene, CDR3 protein, CDR3 DNA. D genes are given only for firm matches. Not all rows give a size; the values are once, few, many and, for expanded clones, a class.

J gene: TRBJ2-1
clone size: many
D gene: .
V gene: TRBV5-1
CDR3 protein: CASSLGQADYNEQFF
CDR3 DNA: TGCGCCAGCAGCTTGGGCCAAGCGGATTACAATGAGCAGTTCTTC

J gene: TRBJ1-5
clone size: few
D gene: TRBD1
V gene: TRBV28
CDR3 protein: CAINSGTGGSGQPQHF
CDR3 DNA: TGTGCCATCAACTCCGGGACAGGGGGCTCGGGACAGCCCCAGCATTTT

J gene: TRBJ2-3
clone size: few
D gene: .
V gene: TRBV12-3/TRBV12-4
CDR3 protein: CASSPLVRTDTQYF
CDR3 DNA: TGTGCCAGCAGCCCTCTAGTTCGCACAGATACGCAGTATTTT

J gene: TRBJ1-5
clone size: .
D gene: .
V gene: TRBV27
CDR3 protein: CASRALLGNQPQHF
CDR3 DNA: TGTGCCAGCAGGGCTTTATTGGGCAATCAGCCCCAGCATTTT

J gene: TRBJ2-5
clone size: few
D gene: TRBD2
V gene: TRBV4-3
CDR3 protein: CASSLERGNQETQYF
CDR3 DNA: TGCGCCAGCAGCCTAGAGCGGGGCAACCAAGAGACCCAGTACTTC

J gene: TRBJ2-5
clone size: few
D gene: TRBD2
V gene: TRBV7-9
CDR3 protein: CASSPREGETQYF
CDR3 DNA: TGTGCCAGCAGCCCCAGGGAGGGAGAGACCCAGTACTTC

J gene: TRBJ1-5
clone size: .
D gene: .
V gene: TRBV7-2
CDR3 protein: CASSLVGDGTQPQHF
CDR3 DNA: TGTGCCAGCAGCTTAGTGGGGGATGGGACCCAGCCCCAGCATTTT

J gene: TRBJ2-5
clone size: .
D gene: TRBD1
V gene: TRBV28
CDR3 protein: CASSLGTEIQETQYF
CDR3 DNA: TGTGCCAGCAGTTTAGGGACAGAGATACAAGAGACCCAGTACTTC

J gene: TRBJ2-1
clone size: .
D gene: TRBD2
V gene: TRBV7-9
CDR3 protein: CASSFMLAGEYNEQFF
CDR3 DNA: TGTGCCAGCAGCTTTATGCTAGCGGGAGAGTACAATGAGCAGTTCTTC

J gene: TRBJ1-4
clone size: .
D gene: .
V gene: TRBV4-1
CDR3 protein: CASSRARPNEKLFF
CDR3 DNA: TGCGCCAGCAGCCGTGCAAGGCCTAATGAAAAACTGTTTTTT